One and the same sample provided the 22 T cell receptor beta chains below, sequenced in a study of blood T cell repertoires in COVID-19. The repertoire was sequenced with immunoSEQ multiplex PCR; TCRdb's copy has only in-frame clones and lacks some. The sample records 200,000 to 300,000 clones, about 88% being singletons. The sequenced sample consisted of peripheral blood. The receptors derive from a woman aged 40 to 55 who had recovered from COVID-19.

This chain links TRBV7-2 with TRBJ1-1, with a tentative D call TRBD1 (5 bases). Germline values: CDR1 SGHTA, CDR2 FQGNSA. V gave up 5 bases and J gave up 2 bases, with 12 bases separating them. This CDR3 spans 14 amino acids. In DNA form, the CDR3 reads TGTGCCAGCAGCCCCTCAGGGACTAACACTGAAGCTTTCTTT. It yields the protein CASSPSGTNTEAFF.

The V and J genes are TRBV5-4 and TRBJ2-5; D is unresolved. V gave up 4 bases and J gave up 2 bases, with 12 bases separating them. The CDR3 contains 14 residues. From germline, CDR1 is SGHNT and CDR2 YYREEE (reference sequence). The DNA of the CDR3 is TGTGCCAGCAGCCCGAGGTCTAGTCAAGAGACCCAGTACTTC. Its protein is CASSPRSSQETQYF.

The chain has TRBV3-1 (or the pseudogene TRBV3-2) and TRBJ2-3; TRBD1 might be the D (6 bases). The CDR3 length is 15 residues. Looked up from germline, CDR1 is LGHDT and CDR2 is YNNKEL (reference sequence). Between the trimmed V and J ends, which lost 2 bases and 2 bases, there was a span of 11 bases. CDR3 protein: CASSQLTGITDTQYF. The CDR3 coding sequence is TGTGCCAGCAGCCAACTGACAGGAATCACAGATACGCAGTATTTT.

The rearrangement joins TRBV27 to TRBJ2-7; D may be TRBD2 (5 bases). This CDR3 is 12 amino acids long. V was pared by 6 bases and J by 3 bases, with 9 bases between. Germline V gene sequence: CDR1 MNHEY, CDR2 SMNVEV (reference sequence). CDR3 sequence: CASRAGIYEQYF. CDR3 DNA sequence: TGTGCCAGCAGGGCCGGGATCTACGAGCAGTACTTC.

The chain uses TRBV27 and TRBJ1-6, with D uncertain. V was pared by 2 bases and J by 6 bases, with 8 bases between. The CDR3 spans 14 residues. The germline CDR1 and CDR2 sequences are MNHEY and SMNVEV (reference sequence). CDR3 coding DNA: TGTGCCAGCAGTTTAGGGAGTGTTAATTCACCCCTCCACTTT. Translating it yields CASSLGSVNSPLHF.

CDR3 residues: CATLAGGPAKNIQYF. The CDR3 DNA is TGTGCCACCTTAGCGGGAGGGCCGGCCAAAAACATTCAGTACTTC. The J gene is TRBJ2-4, the V gene TRBV28; 11 bases map to TRBD2. V trimming: 10 bases; J trimming: 1 base; junction bases outside the gene matches: 6. Germline loops: CDR1 MDHEN, CDR2 SYDVKM. The CDR3 runs 15 residues.

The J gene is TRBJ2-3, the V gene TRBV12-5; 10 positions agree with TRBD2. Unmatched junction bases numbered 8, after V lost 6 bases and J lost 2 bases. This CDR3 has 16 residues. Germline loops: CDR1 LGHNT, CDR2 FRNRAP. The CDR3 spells CASGPTGTSDTDTQYF. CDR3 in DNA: TGTGCTAGTGGCCCTACCGGGACTAGCGACACAGATACGCAGTATTTT.

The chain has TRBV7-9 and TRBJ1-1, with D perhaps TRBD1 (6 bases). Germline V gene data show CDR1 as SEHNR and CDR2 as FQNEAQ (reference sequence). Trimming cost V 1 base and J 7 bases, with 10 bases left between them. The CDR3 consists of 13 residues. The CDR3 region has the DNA TGTGCCAGCAGCTTAGTGGCAGGGGATGAAGCTTTCTTT. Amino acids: CASSLVAGDEAFF.

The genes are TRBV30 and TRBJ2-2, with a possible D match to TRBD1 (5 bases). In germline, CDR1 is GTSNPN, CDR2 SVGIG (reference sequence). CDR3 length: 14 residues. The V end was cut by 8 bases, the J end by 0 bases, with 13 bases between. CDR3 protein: CAVQERANTGELFF. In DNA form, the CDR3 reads TGTGCCGTACAGGAGAGAGCGAACACCGGGGAGCTGTTTTTT.

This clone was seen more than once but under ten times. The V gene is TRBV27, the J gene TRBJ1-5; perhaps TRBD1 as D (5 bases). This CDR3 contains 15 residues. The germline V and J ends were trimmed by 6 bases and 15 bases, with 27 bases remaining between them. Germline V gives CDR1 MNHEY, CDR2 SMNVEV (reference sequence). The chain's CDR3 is CASSPTGGRNQPGHF. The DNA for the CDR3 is TGTGCCAGCAGCCCGACCGGGGGACGTAATCAGCCGGGGCATTTT.

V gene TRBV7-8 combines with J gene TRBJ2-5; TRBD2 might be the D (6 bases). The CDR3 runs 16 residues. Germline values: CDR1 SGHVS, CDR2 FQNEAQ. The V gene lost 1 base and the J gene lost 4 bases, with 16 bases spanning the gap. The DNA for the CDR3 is TGTGCCAGCAGCTTAGAGTACCGCCCCGGGGGAGAGACCCAGTACTTC. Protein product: CASSLEYRPGGETQYF.

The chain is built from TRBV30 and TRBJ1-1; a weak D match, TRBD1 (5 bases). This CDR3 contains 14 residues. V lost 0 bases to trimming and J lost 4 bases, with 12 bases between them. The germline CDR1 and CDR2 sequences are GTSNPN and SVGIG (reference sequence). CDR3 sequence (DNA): TGTGCCTGGAGTGTGGGGTATAGGGGCACTGAAGCTTTCTTT. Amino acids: CAWSVGYRGTEAFF.

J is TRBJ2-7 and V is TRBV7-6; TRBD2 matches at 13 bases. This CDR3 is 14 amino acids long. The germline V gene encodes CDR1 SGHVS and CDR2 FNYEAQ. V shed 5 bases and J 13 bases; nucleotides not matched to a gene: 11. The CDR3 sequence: CASSKLAGGTVGYF. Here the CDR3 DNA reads TGTGCCAGCAGCAAACTAGCGGGAGGGACCGTGGGCTACTTC.

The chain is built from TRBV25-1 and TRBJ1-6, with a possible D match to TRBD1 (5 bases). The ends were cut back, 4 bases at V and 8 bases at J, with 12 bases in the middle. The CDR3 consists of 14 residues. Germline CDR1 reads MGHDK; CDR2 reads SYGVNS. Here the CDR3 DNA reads TGTGCCAGCAGTGGCGACAGCTCCCATTCACCCCTCCACTTT. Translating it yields CASSGDSSHSPLHF.

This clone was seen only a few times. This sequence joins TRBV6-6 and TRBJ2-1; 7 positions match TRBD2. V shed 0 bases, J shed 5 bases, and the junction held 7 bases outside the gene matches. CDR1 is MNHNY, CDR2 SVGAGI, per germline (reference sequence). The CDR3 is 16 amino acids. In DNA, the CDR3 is TGTGCCAGCAGTTACTCGGCGGGAGTTTCCGACAATGAGCAGTTCTTC. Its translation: CASSYSAGVSDNEQFF.

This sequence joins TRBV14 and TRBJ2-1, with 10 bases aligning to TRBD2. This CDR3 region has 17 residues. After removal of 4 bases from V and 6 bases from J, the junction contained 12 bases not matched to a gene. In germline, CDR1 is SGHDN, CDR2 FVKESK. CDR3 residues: CASSRGTSVFLGNEQFF. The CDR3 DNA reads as TGTGCCAGCAGCCGCGGGACTAGCGTTTTCCTGGGCAATGAGCAGTTCTTC.

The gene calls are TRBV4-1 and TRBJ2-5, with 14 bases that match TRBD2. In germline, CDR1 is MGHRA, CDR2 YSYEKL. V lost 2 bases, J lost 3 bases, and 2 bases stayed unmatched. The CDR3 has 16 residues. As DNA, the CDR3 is TGCGCCAGCAGCCAACCGGGACTAGCGGGAGAAGAGACCCAGTACTTC. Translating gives CASSQPGLAGEETQYF.

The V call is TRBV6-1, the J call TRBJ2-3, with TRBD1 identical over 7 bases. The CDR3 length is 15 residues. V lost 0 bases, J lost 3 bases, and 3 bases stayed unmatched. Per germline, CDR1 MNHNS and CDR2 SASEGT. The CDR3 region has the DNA TGTGCCAGCAGTGAAGCGGGGACAGTTACAGATACGCAGTATTTT. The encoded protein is CASSEAGTVTDTQYF.

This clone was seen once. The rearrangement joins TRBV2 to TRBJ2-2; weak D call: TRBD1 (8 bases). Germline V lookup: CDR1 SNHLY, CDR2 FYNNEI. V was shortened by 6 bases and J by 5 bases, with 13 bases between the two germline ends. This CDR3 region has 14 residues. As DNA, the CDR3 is TGTGCCAGCAGCTACAGGGGGGGGACCGGGGAGCTGTTTTTT. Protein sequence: CASSYRGGTGELFF. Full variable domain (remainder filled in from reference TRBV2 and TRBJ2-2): EPEVTQTPSHQVTQMGQEVILRCVPISNHLYFYWYRQILGQKVEFLVSFYNNEISEKSEIFDDQFSVERPDGSNFTLKIRSTKLEDSAMYFCASSYRGGTGELFFGEGSRLTVL.

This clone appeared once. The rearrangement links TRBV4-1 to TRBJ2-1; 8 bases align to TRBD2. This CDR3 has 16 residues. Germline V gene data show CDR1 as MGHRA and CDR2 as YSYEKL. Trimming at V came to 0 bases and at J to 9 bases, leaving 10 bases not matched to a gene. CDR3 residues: CASSQEGLLAGSEQFF. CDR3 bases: TGCGCCAGCAGCCAAGAGGGGCTGCTAGCGGGTAGTGAGCAGTTCTTC.

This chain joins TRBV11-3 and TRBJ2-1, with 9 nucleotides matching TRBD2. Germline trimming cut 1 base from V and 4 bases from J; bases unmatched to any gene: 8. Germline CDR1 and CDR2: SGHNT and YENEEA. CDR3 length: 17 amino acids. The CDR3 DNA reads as TGTGCCAGCAGCTTAGTCGGCGGGAGGGTGGGTTACAATGAGCAGTTCTTC. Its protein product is CASSLVGGRVGYNEQFF.

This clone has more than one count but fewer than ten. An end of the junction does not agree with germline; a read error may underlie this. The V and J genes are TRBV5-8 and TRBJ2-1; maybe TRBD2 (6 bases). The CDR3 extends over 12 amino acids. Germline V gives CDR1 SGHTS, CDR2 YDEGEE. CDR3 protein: CASSLDGPGVLF. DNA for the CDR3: TGTGCCAGCAGCTTGGACGGGCCGGGAGTGCTCTTC.